Sequencing of this T cell receptor beta chain was carried out in a study of blood T cell repertoires in COVID-19. Study details: Whether acute or convalescent, the COVID-19 samples came from the United States, Italy and Spain. Nucleic acid was either cDNA or gDNA, and it came from T cells, B-cell-depleted T cells, or PBMCs.

The CDR3 runs to 16 residues. Germline V lookup: CDR1 SGHRS, CDR2 YFSETQ. J lost 2 bases, V lost 4 bases, and 8 bases had no gene match. Per the authors' pipeline: Counts of nucleated cells, estimated from reference gene primer amplification, were obtained. Measured with immunoSEQ multiplex PCR; TCRdb has only the in-frame clones, and not every one. V, J and clone size reflect that table, while D and trimming were determined from the DNA. The sample lists roughly 85,000 clones; roughly 89% were seen once. The TCR originated in a man aged 45-65 years with active or convalescent COVID-19. The chain recombines TRBV5-1 with TRBJ2-3, with 9 nucleotides matching TRBD2. The sample was peripheral blood. CDR3 DNA sequence: TGCGCCAGCAGCCCTGGGACTAGCCTCGACACAGATACGCAGTATTTT. Amino acid sequence: CASSPGTSLDTDTQYF.